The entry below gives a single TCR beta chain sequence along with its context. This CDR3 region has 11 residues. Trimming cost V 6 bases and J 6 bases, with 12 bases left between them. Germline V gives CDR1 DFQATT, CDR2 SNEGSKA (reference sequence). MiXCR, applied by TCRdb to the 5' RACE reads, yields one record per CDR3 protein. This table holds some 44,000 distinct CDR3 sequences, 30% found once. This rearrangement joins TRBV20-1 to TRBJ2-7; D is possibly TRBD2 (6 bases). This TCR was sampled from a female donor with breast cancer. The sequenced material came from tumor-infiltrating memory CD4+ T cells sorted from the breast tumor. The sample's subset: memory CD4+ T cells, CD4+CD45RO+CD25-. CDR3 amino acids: CSARRGGEQYF. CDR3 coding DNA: TGCAGTGCCCGGAGGGGAGGCGAGCAGTACTTC.